These T cell receptor beta chains were read from a single sample in a study of PD-L1 blockade in urothelial cancer. The repertoire was sequenced with immunoSEQ multiplex PCR; TCRdb's copy has only in-frame clones and lacks some. Of around 100,000 clones listed, about 90% are singletons. The specimen was PBMCs, collected around atezolizumab (anti-PD-L1) treatment. Receptors were obtained from an elderly woman with urothelial cancer. CDR3s include the opening cysteine and the closing phenylalanine or tryptophan. D genes are given only for firm matches. Rows give clone size only sometimes, using once, few, many, or a class for an expanded clone.

>-|TRBD2|TRBV6-1|TRBJ2-7
TGTGCCAGCACCCCACTAGCGGGAGTGGGGAGCGAGCAGTACTTC
CASTPLAGVGSEQYF
>-|-|TRBV10-2|TRBJ2-7
TGCGCCAGCAGCGTAAGCGGAACCTACGAGCAGTACTTC
CASSVSGTYEQYF
>-|-|TRBV5-1|TRBJ2-1
TGCGCCAGCAGCTTGGGGTCCGGGTTCGGCAATGAGCAGTTCTTC
CASSLGSGFGNEQFF
>-|TRBD1|TRBV15|TRBJ2-3
TGTGCCACCAGCAGGGGACAGGGGAGCACAGATACGCAGTATTTT
CATSRGQGSTDTQYF
>once|-|TRBV30|TRBJ2-7
TGTGCCTGGAACCCAACGACAGGAGTGGGCTACGAGCAGTACTTC
CAWNPTTGVGYEQYF
>-|-|TRBV27|TRBJ1-5
TGTGCCAGCAGTTTACAGCAGCGGACCCAACAGCATTTT
CASSLQQRTQQHF
>-|TRBD1|TRBV2|TRBJ1-1
TGTGCCAGCAGTGAAGGGGCAGGGGGCTGGGCTGAAGCTTTCTTT
CASSEGAGGWAEAFF
>-|-|TRBV7-6|TRBJ1-2
TGTGCCAGCAGGCGTACAGGGAACTATGGCTACACCTTC
CASRRTGNYGYTF
>-|-|TRBV28|TRBJ2-7
TGTGCCAGTAGTCTTGTGGGGGCGCAGTACTTC
CASSLVGAQYF
>once|-|TRBV28|TRBJ1-1
TGTGCCAGCAGTTTGGAGCCCGAAAACACTGAAGCTTTCTTT
CASSLEPENTEAFF
>-|TRBD2|TRBV30|TRBJ2-2
TGTGCCTGGAGTCAAATAGCGGGAGGGAGGACCGGGGAGCTGTTTTTT
CAWSQIAGGRTGELFF
>-|TRBD1|TRBV2|TRBJ2-2
TGTGCCAGCAAGGACAGGGCGGTCGGGGAGCTGTTTTTT
CASKDRAVGELFF
>-|TRBD1|TRBV28|TRBJ1-2
TGTGCCAGCAGTTTCGAACAGGGGGCGAGGTACACCTTC
CASSFEQGARYTF
>few|TRBD2|TRBV18|TRBJ2-7
TGTGCCAGCTCGGGGACTATAGCGGGAGTTTCCTACGAGCAGTACTTC
CASSGTIAGVSYEQYF
>-|-|TRBV7-7|TRBJ2-5
TGTGCCAGCAGCGGCGTGGGGCCCCAAGAGACCCAGTACTTC
CASSGVGPQETQYF
>-|TRBD2|TRBV9|TRBJ2-1
TGTGCCAGCAGCGTACTAGCGGGCTCCTACAATGAGCAGTTCTTC
CASSVLAGSYNEQFF
>-|TRBD1|TRBV15|TRBJ2-5
TGTGCCACCAGCGGACAGACAGGGGGTAGGGAGACCCAGTACTTC
CATSGQTGGRETQYF
>-|TRBD1|TRBV10-3|TRBJ1-1
TGTGCCATCAGTGACCCCGGGACAGGGGGTCTCGGAGCTTTCTTT
CAISDPGTGGLGAFF
>-|TRBD1|TRBV18|TRBJ1-1
TGTGCCAGCTCACCAACCTATCGACAGGGCGCGGGCACTGAAGCTTTCTTT
CASSPTYRQGAGTEAFF
>-|-|TRBV5-4|TRBJ2-2
TGTGCCAGCACCGGACGAGGGAGCACCGGGGAGCTGTTTTTT
CASTGRGSTGELFF
>-|-|TRBV7-9|TRBJ2-1
TGTGCCAGCAGCTTATTGAGTGGAGCGGCATACCCCAATGAGCAGTTCTTC
CASSLLSGAAYPNEQFF
>-|-|TRBV11-2|TRBJ2-2
TGTGCCAGCAGCTTTGGCCGGGGAGCCGGGGAGCTGTTTTTT
CASSFGRGAGELFF
>once|-|TRBV5-1|TRBJ2-7
TGCGCCAGCAGCTCCACAGGGTCGGGGATCACCTACTACGAGCAGTACTTC
CASSSTGSGITYYEQYF
>-|TRBD2|TRBV5-1|TRBJ2-2
TGCGCCAGCAGCTTAAGGACTAGCGGGAGGTCGAACACCGGGGAGCTGTTTTTT
CASSLRTSGRSNTGELFF
>-|-|TRBV2|TRBJ2-3
TGTGCCAGCAACCTCCAGGCAGATACGCAGTATTTT
CASNLQADTQYF
>-|-|TRBV30|TRBJ2-5
TGTGCCTGGAGTTCGAGCCGGGGGGAGACCCAGTACTTC
CAWSSSRGETQYF
>-|TRBD1|TRBV7-3|TRBJ2-3
TGTGCCAGCAGCCTACAGGGGGCAACAGATACGCAGTATTTT
CASSLQGATDTQYF
>-|TRBD1|TRBV5-1|TRBJ2-7
TGCGCCAGCAGCTTGGGACAGGGTCCCTACGAGCAGTACTTC
CASSLGQGPYEQYF
>few|TRBD1|TRBV6-1|TRBJ2-2
TGTGCCAGCATATCCAGGACAGGGAACCCCGGGGAGCTGTTTTTT
CASISRTGNPGELFF
>-|-|TRBV6-1|TRBJ1-5
TGTGCCAGCAGTGAAGCGCTAAGTCAGCCCCAGCATTTT
CASSEALSQPQHF
>few|TRBD2|TRBV7-3|TRBJ2-2
TGTGCCAGCAGTTATACTAGCGGGAGGAGCGGGGAGCTGTTTTTT
CASSYTSGRSGELFF
>-|-|TRBV5-1|TRBJ2-2
TGCGCCAGCAGCTTGTCGGACTCCAACACCGGGGAGCTGTTTTTT
CASSLSDSNTGELFF
>-|-|TRBV19|TRBJ2-2
TGTGCCAGTAGTATAACAGGGACGAACACCGGGGAGCTGTTTTTT
CASSITGTNTGELFF
>-|-|TRBV19|TRBJ2-3
TGTGCCAGTAGCGAGACCCGGGCAGATACGCAGTATTTT
CASSETRADTQYF
>-|-|TRBV7-6|TRBJ2-7
TGTGCCAGCAGCTTAGGGGTCCGGGGGAGAATCGCCGAGCAGTACTTC
CASSLGVRGRIAEQYF
>few|-|TRBV6-1|TRBJ1-1
TGTGCCAGCAGTGAAGGGGGAGCTGAAGCTTTCTTT
CASSEGGAEAFF
>-|TRBD2|TRBV7-2|TRBJ2-1
TGTGCCAGCAGCTTAGGGGGACTAGCGGGAGGGGATGAGCAGTTCTTC
CASSLGGLAGGDEQFF
>-|TRBD2|TRBV10-1|TRBJ2-7
TGCGCCAGCAGCCTGACTGGCGGGAGTGACGAGCAGTACTTC
CASSLTGGSDEQYF
>-|-|TRBV27|TRBJ2-7
TGTGCCAGCAGTTCGGGCCAAACAGGCCCCTACGAGCAGTACTTC
CASSSGQTGPYEQYF
>-|-|TRBV27|TRBJ2-7
TGTGCCAGCAGTTTGGGGCGGAGCTCCTACGAGCAGTACTTC
CASSLGRSSYEQYF
>-|-|TRBV7-9|TRBJ2-3
TGTGCCAGCAGCTTGTCGACTAGCACAGATACGCAGTATTTT
CASSLSTSTDTQYF
>-|-|TRBV10-1|TRBJ2-5
TGCGCCAGCCTTCTTAAGGGGCAGGAGACCCAGTACTTC
CASLLKGQETQYF
>-|TRBD2|TRBV4-2|TRBJ2-1
TGTGCCAGTGGACTAGCGGGGACGAAAGGTGAGCAGTTCTTC
CASGLAGTKGEQFF
>-|TRBD1|TRBV4-2|TRBJ1-4
TGTGCCAGCAGCCAAGGGAGCAGGGGGCATGAAAAACTGTTTTTT
CASSQGSRGHEKLFF
>-|TRBD1|TRBV6-1|TRBJ2-1
TGTGCCAGCAGTGAAGTGTGGGGACAGGGGGGCGGTGAGCAGTTCTTC
CASSEVWGQGGGEQFF
>once|-|TRBV2|TRBJ2-3
TGTGCCAGCAGTGAAGCGCTTGCAGGGTCCGATACGCAGTATTTT
CASSEALAGSDTQYF
>-|-|TRBV27|TRBJ2-7
TGTGCCAGCAGTATCTACAGGGCCCACGAGCAGTACTTC
CASSIYRAHEQYF
>-|-|TRBV5-3|TRBJ2-7
TGTGCCAGAAGCTTGGGACTAGTGGGTACTTTC
CARSLGLVGTF
>-|-|TRBV7-9|TRBJ2-1
TGTGCCAGCAGCTTGGGGCAGTGGGAGCAGTTCTTC
CASSLGQWEQFF